A single sample is the source of the 7 T cell receptor beta chains below, sequenced in a study of identical twins. A single record per CDR3 protein comes from TCRdb applying MiXCR to the 5' RACE reads. The table records about 210,000 distinct CDR3 sequences, approximately 9% of them present only once. The sample taken for sequencing was memory (CD45RO+) T cells sorted from blood. Receptors were obtained from a woman between 18 and 30 years old in good health.

The chain links TRBV20-1 to TRBJ2-3; tentative D call: TRBD1 (5 bases). The CDR3 is 15 amino acids. V lost 0 bases and J lost 3, with 13 bases in between. Germline lookup yields CDR1 DFQATT and CDR2 SNEGSKA (reference sequence). CDR3 nucleotides: TGCAGTGCTAGAGATACAGGAGTGGGGACAGATACGCAGTATTTT. This gives the protein CSARDTGVGTDTQYF.

This clonotype has only a few counts. The V gene is TRBV10-3, the J gene TRBJ2-6; possibly TRBD2 for D (6 bases). The germline CDR1 and CDR2 sequences are ENHRY and SYGVKD. Between the trimmed V and J ends, which lost 8 bases and 2 bases, there was a span of 10 bases. CDR3 length: 14 residues. CDR3 DNA: TGTGCCATCGGAGGGTCGGCTGGGGCCAACGTCCTGACTTTC. This gives the protein CAIGGSAGANVLTF.

The V and J genes are TRBV30 and TRBJ2-1; 7 bases map to TRBD2. Germline V gives CDR1 GTSNPN, CDR2 SVGIG (reference sequence). The CDR3 is 14 residues long. V was pared by 4 bases and J by 0 bases, with 3 bases of the junction left unmatched. The CDR3 DNA reads as TGTGCCTGGACTCGGACTAGCTCCTACAATGAGCAGTTCTTC. It yields the protein CAWTRTSSYNEQFF.

This clonotype was detected only a few times. The chain joins TRBV30 to TRBJ1-5, with D hard to call. The CDR3 contains 13 residues. CDR1 is GTSNPN and CDR2 is SVGIG in the germline V gene (reference sequence). Between the trimmed V and J ends, which lost 5 bases and 0 bases, there was a span of 8 bases. The CDR3 bases are TGTGCCTGGGCCGGGGATAGCAATCAGCCCCAGCATTTT. The encoded protein is CAWAGDSNQPQHF.

This clonotype was recorded a few times. The rearrangement uses TRBV12-3 or TRBV12-4 and TRBJ2-1; a possible D gene is TRBD2 (5 bases). CDR3 length equals 12 residues. Trimming shortened V by 3 bases and J by 9 bases, and 9 bases separated the two germline ends. The CDR3 region is CASSLDWSEQFF. For the CDR3, the DNA is TGTGCCAGCAGTTTGGACTGGAGTGAGCAGTTCTTC.

This clonotype was seen repeatedly, ten times or more. The chain uses TRBV5-1 and TRBJ1-1; D is undetermined. Trimming left V 2 bases short and J 3 bases short, with 8 bases between. Per germline, CDR1 SGHRS and CDR2 YFSETQ. The CDR3 covers 13 residues. CDR3: CASSLWADTEAFF. The CDR3, as DNA: TGCGCCAGCAGCTTATGGGCGGACACTGAAGCTTTCTTT.

A few counts support this clonotype. J is TRBJ2-5 and V is TRBV3-1; maybe TRBD2 (5 bases). The CDR3 consists of 14 residues. Germline lookup yields CDR1 LGHDT and CDR2 YNNKEL (reference sequence). The V end lost 7 bases, the J end lost 9 bases, and 21 bases lay between the germline ends. The CDR3: CASTSNGGPRSQYF. The CDR3 DNA is TGTGCCAGCACCTCAAACGGAGGTCCAAGGTCCCAGTACTTC.